The 8 T cell receptor beta chains given below trace back to one sample, sequenced in a study of cytomegalovirus exposure and HLA in healthy donors. It was with 60 Vbeta and 13 Jbeta primers that the PCR ran. This table comes from immunoSEQ multiplex PCR, and its TCRdb copy is limited to in-frame clones, with some not included. The table includes under 200,000 clones, roughly 80% detected once. The specimen sequenced was PBMCs. The receptors come from a woman under 30 in good health and CMV-seronegative.

The chain couples TRBV7-8 to TRBJ1-2, with D perhaps TRBD1 (5 bases). CDR3 size: 13 residues. With 5 bases removed from V and 4 bases from J, the gap between germline ends came to 11 bases. Germline V gene data show CDR1 as SGHVS and CDR2 as FQNEAQ. The CDR3 protein is CASSQDRSYGYTF. The CDR3, as DNA: TGTGCCAGCAGCCAAGACAGATCCTATGGCTACACCTTC.

The chain couples TRBV27 to TRBJ2-7; 8 bases are a match to TRBD2. Germline lookup yields CDR1 MNHEY and CDR2 SMNVEV (reference sequence). V trimming: 5 bases; J trimming: 5 bases; junction bases outside the gene matches: 17. The CDR3 spans 17 residues. The CDR3 is CASSPSPGAAGGNEQYF. In DNA form, the CDR3 reads TGTGCCAGCAGTCCTTCACCAGGGGCCGCGGGGGGTAACGAGCAGTACTTC.

V usage is TRBV11-2 and J usage is TRBJ2-7; weak D call: TRBD1 (5 bases). Trimming pared 5 bases from V and 3 bases from J, leaving 11 bases between. There are 13 residues in the CDR3. Germline V gives CDR1 SGHAT, CDR2 FQNNGV. The CDR3 DNA sequence: TGTGCCAGCAGCCTAACTCAGGGCTACGAGCAGTACTTC. Amino acids: CASSLTQGYEQYF. The full variable domain, in which reference TRBV11-2 and TRBJ2-7 provide the parts outside the CDR3, is EAGVAQSPRYKIIEKRQSVAFWCNPISGHATLYWYQQILGQGPKLLIQFQNNGVVDDSQLPKDRFSAERLKGVDSTLKIQPAKLEDSAVYLCASSLTQGYEQYFGPGTRLTVT.

The chain links TRBV28 to TRBJ2-1; TRBD2 is a possible D gene (6 bases). The germline V gene encodes CDR1 MDHEN and CDR2 SYDVKM. The CDR3 contains 16 residues. Between the trimmed V and J ends, which lost 5 bases and 3 bases, there was a span of 17 bases. The CDR3 nucleotides are TGTGCCAGCAGTCCGAACTCCGGGACTTTCTACAATGAGCAGTTCTTC. Its protein product is CASSPNSGTFYNEQFF.

The V call is TRBV28, the J call TRBJ2-1; TRBD1 aligns across 9 bases. The CDR3 contains 15 residues. CDR1 is MDHEN and CDR2 is SYDVKM in the germline V gene. Germline trimming cut 7 bases from V and 8 bases from J; bases unmatched to any gene: 12. The CDR3 DNA reads as TGTGCCAGCAACCCCACCGGGACAGGGACCGATGAGCAGTTCTTC. It encodes CASNPTGTGTDEQFF.

The chain uses TRBV27 and TRBJ1-5, with a weak D call TRBD1 (6 bases). This CDR3 region has 16 residues. Germline V gene data show CDR1 as MNHEY and CDR2 as SMNVEV (reference sequence). Trimming shortened V by 5 bases and J by 3 bases, and 17 bases separated the two germline ends. CDR3 nucleotides: TGTGCCAGCAGTCCCACCCTACAGGGTTACAATCAGCCCCAGCATTTT. Translated: CASSPTLQGYNQPQHF.

In its sample, this clone was seen once. V gene TRBV9 combines with J gene TRBJ2-5; 12 bases are a match to TRBD2. The CDR3 contains 17 residues. Germline V gene sequence: CDR1 SGDLS, CDR2 YYNGEE. Germline trimming cut 0 bases from V and 5 bases from J; bases unmatched to any gene: 8. The CDR3 sequence: CASSVEVLAGGYETQYF. The DNA of the CDR3 is TGTGCCAGCAGCGTAGAGGTCCTAGCGGGAGGGTACGAGACCCAGTACTTC.

The chain joins TRBV21-1 to TRBJ2-7; the D call in the table, TRBD2, was not verified against the DNA. TRBV21-1 is given as a pseudogene. The length of the CDR3 is 13 residues. CDR3 sequence: CASSKVRAYEQYF. The CDR3 DNA sequence: TGTGCCAGCAGCAAAGTGCGGGCCTACGAGCAGTACTTC.